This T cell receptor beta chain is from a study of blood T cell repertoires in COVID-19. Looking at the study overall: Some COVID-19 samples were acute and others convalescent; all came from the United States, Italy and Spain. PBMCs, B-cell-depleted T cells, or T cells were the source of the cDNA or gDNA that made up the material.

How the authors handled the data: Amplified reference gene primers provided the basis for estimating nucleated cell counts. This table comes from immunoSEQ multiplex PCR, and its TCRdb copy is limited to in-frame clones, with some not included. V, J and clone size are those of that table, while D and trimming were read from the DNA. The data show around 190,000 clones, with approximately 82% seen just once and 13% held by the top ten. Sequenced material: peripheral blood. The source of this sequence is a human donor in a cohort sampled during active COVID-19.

The CDR3 DNA follows: TGTGCCACCAGTGGCCCCCAGGGAGGGACCCACCCAGATACGCAGTATTTT. Translated: CATSGPQGGTHPDTQYF. V and J are TRBV24-1 and TRBJ2-3; 7 nucleotides align to TRBD2. This CDR3 comprises 17 residues. The trim removed 5 bases at V and 4 bases at J, leaving 14 bases unmatched. Germline V gives CDR1 KGHDR, CDR2 SFDVKD.